This is a list of T cell receptor beta chains from one sample in a study of cytomegalovirus exposure and HLA in healthy donors. Sequenced by immunoSEQ multiplex PCR; TCRdb stores in-frame clones only, minus some. The data hold 140,000 to 150,000 clones, with over 70% observed a single time. The specimen sequenced was PBMCs. These receptors originate from a woman between 40 and 55 years old in good health and CMV-seronegative. CDR3s include the opening cysteine and the closing phenylalanine or tryptophan. Fields, in order: J gene, D gene, clone size, V gene, CDR3 DNA, CDR3 protein. A D gene is named only where the DNA matches it firmly. Part of the rows lack a size; the others show once, few, many or a class for expanded clones.

J gene: TRBJ2-3
D gene: NA
clone size: NA
V gene: TRBV9
CDR3 DNA: TGTGCCAGCAGCGTAGGGACTGTTCGCACAGATACGCAGTATTTT
CDR3 protein: CASSVGTVRTDTQYF

J gene: TRBJ2-1
D gene: NA
clone size: NA
V gene: TRBV7-9
CDR3 DNA: TGTGCCAGCAGCGGCGGGACAGTCTACAATGAGCAGTTCTTC
CDR3 protein: CASSGGTVYNEQFF

J gene: TRBJ2-7
D gene: NA
clone size: NA
V gene: TRBV5-1
CDR3 DNA: TGCGCCAGCAGCTTGGACCAGGGAAGTGGCTACGAGCAGTACTTC
CDR3 protein: CASSLDQGSGYEQYF

J gene: TRBJ2-7
D gene: NA
clone size: few
V gene: TRBV6-5
CDR3 DNA: TGTGCCAGCAGTTACCCATCGACAGGGGAGGGCGAGCAGTACTTC
CDR3 protein: CASSYPSTGEGEQYF

J gene: TRBJ2-5
D gene: NA
clone size: NA
V gene: TRBV5-1
CDR3 DNA: TGCGCCAGCAGTTTGATCGGGTTACAAGAGACCCAGTACTTC
CDR3 protein: CASSLIGLQETQYF

J gene: TRBJ1-4
D gene: TRBD1
clone size: NA
V gene: TRBV18
CDR3 DNA: TGTGCCAGCTCGTCTACAGGGGGCGCGAATGAAAAACTGTTTTTT
CDR3 protein: CASSSTGGANEKLFF

J gene: TRBJ2-1
D gene: TRBD1
clone size: few
V gene: TRBV6-4
CDR3 DNA: TGTGCCAGCAGTGGGGGACAGGGTAGCAGCAATGAGCAGTTCTTC
CDR3 protein: CASSGGQGSSNEQFF

J gene: TRBJ1-2
D gene: TRBD1
clone size: NA
V gene: TRBV2
CDR3 DNA: TGTGCCAGCACCCTAGGACAGGGGTACTATGGCTACACCTTC
CDR3 protein: CASTLGQGYYGYTF

J gene: TRBJ1-6
D gene: NA
clone size: NA
V gene: TRBV6-6
CDR3 DNA: TGTGCCAGCAGCCCCTTGAGCTCCTATAATTCACCCCTCCACTTT
CDR3 protein: CASSPLSSYNSPLHF

J gene: TRBJ1-5
D gene: NA
clone size: NA
V gene: TRBV14
CDR3 DNA: TGTGCCAGCAGCCCCCTCGGGGGGTCTTATCAGCCCCAGCATTTT
CDR3 protein: CASSPLGGSYQPQHF

J gene: TRBJ2-3
D gene: NA
clone size: NA
V gene: TRBV11-2
CDR3 DNA: TGTGCCAGCAGCTTATGGGCGGGAACCTTCACAGATACGCAGTATTTT
CDR3 protein: CASSLWAGTFTDTQYF

J gene: TRBJ2-7
D gene: TRBD1
clone size: NA
V gene: TRBV4-2
CDR3 DNA: TGTGCCAGCAGCCAAGACAACCGGGACAGGGGGAACGAGCAGTACTTC
CDR3 protein: CASSQDNRDRGNEQYF

J gene: TRBJ2-1
D gene: TRBD2
clone size: NA
V gene: TRBV5-1
CDR3 DNA: TGCGCCAGCAGCGACGCTAGCGGGGGGGCCAACAATGAGCAGTTCTTC
CDR3 protein: CASSDASGGANNEQFF

J gene: TRBJ2-1
D gene: NA
clone size: NA
V gene: TRBV30
CDR3 DNA: TGTGCCTGGGGGGTGAGCGGCAATGAGCAGTTCTTC
CDR3 protein: CAWGVSGNEQFF

J gene: TRBJ2-6
D gene: NA
clone size: once
V gene: TRBV19
CDR3 DNA: TGTGCCAGTAGTATAGATCTTGAGGGAGCTGGGGCCAACGTCCTGACTTTC
CDR3 protein: CASSIDLEGAGANVLTF

J gene: TRBJ1-2
D gene: NA
clone size: NA
V gene: TRBV5-6
CDR3 DNA: TGTGCCAGCAGCTTGCGAGGAAACTATGGCTACACCTTC
CDR3 protein: CASSLRGNYGYTF

J gene: TRBJ1-1
D gene: NA
clone size: NA
V gene: TRBV5-6
CDR3 DNA: TGTGCCAGCAGCTTGGCCGGATTAGTTGAGGGCACTGAAGCTTTCTTT
CDR3 protein: CASSLAGLVEGTEAFF

J gene: TRBJ1-1
D gene: TRBD1
clone size: NA
V gene: TRBV5-1
CDR3 DNA: TGCGCCAGCAGCTCGGGACAGGGCGGTGAAGCTTTCTTT
CDR3 protein: CASSSGQGGEAFF

J gene: TRBJ1-2
D gene: NA
clone size: NA
V gene: TRBV19
CDR3 DNA: TGTGCCAGTAGTATGATTAGAGGGATCGATGGCTACACCTTC
CDR3 protein: CASSMIRGIDGYTF

J gene: TRBJ2-3
D gene: TRBD2
clone size: NA
V gene: TRBV28
CDR3 DNA: TGTGCCAGCACGAGTAGCGGGGTGGCAGATACGCAGTATTTT
CDR3 protein: CASTSSGVADTQYF

J gene: TRBJ2-1
D gene: TRBD2
clone size: NA
V gene: TRBV19
CDR3 DNA: TGTGCCAGTAGCGCCAGGCCCCGGGGCGGGAGTTACAATGAGCAGTTCTTC
CDR3 protein: CASSARPRGGSYNEQFF

J gene: TRBJ2-1
D gene: TRBD2
clone size: NA
V gene: TRBV11-2
CDR3 DNA: TGTGCCAGCAGCTGGGGGACTAGGAGCTACAATGAGCAGTTCTTC
CDR3 protein: CASSWGTRSYNEQFF